This T cell receptor (beta chain) emerged from a study of cytomegalovirus exposure and HLA in healthy donors. The data were produced by immunoSEQ multiplex PCR, yet TCRdb's version contains in-frame clones alone and is incomplete. This table holds approximately 160,000 clones, roughly 89% found once. Germline CDR1 and CDR2: LNHNV and YYDKDF (reference sequence). J was trimmed by 6 bases and V by 4 bases; bases with no gene match: 8. The CDR3 runs 14 residues. Comment on this clone: Its antigen is not known.

General observations from the study: The study listed roughly 150 cytomegalovirus-associated TCR beta chains.

The sequenced sample was PBMCs. This sequence was found in a woman between 18 and 29 years old in good health and CMV-seropositive. The genes are TRBV15 and TRBJ2-7; 8 bases match TRBD1. The CDR3 region has the DNA TGTGCCACCAGCACGGACAGGGCAACGGCCGAGCAGTACTTC. Its translation: CATSTDRATAEQYF.